The clone carrying this T cell receptor beta chain showed up just a few times. The sample is drawn from a study of blood T cells in healthy people across ages. Sample-barcoded 5' priming and a J-beta primer mix drove a second PCR of about 6 to 12 cycles. TCRdb passed the 5' RACE reads through MiXCR, listing each CDR3 protein once. Of 600,000 to 650,000 distinct CDR3 sequences in the sample, 45% to 65% were seen once. The CDR3 spans 13 residues. Germline CDR1 reads SSHAT; CDR2 reads FNYEAQ (reference sequence). Trimming left V 1 base short and J 8 bases short, with 9 bases between. What was sequenced was blood. The TCR comes from a man between 60 and 70 years old in good health. The rearrangement joins TRBV7-7 to TRBJ2-1; TRBD1 is a possible D gene (5 bases). The CDR3 DNA is TGTGCCAGCAGCTTAGACATAGGGGATGAGCAGTTCTTC. Translation gives CASSLDIGDEQFF.